Below are 27 T cell receptor beta chains sequenced from a single sample in a study of cytomegalovirus exposure and HLA in healthy donors. PCR was performed using 60 Vbeta and 13 Jbeta primers. Libraries were prepared by immunoSEQ multiplex PCR; TCRdb keeps only in-frame clonotypes and omits some of them. The top ten clones hold 3.8% of a sample with around 100,000 clones, 60% to 70% of them seen once. Sequences were obtained from PBMCs. These receptors all come from a man aged 25-40 years in good health and CMV-seropositive.

A few counts support this clone. The chain carries TRBV5-6 and TRBJ1-6; 7 bases align to TRBD1. The CDR3 length is 15 residues. Trimming removed 3 bases from V and 8 bases from J; junction bases left unmatched: 8. Germline values: CDR1 SGHDT, CDR2 YYEEEE. The CDR3: CASSSSGQIYSPLHF. The CDR3 DNA is TGTGCCAGCAGCTCCTCGGGACAGATTTATTCACCCCTCCACTTT.

This clone showed up just a few times. This chain uses TRBV10-3 with TRBJ2-7; 7 bases align to TRBD1. V dropped 11 bases and J dropped 3; count of bases not matched to a gene: 10. The CDR3 extends over 13 amino acids. CDR1 is ENHRY and CDR2 is SYGVKD in the germline V gene. The chain's CDR3 is CALRQGSGYEQYF. The CDR3 DNA sequence: TGTGCCTTGCGACAGGGCTCGGGCTACGAGCAGTACTTC.

The chain links TRBV5-1 to TRBJ2-1, with a weak D call TRBD2 (6 bases). Trimming pared 0 bases from V and 4 bases from J, leaving 14 bases between. CDR1 is SGHRS and CDR2 is YFSETQ in the germline V gene. CDR3 length equals 16 residues. As DNA, the CDR3 is TGCGCCAGCAGCTTGGCCGGCTCTGGGGGGTACAATGAGCAGTTCTTC. It codes for CASSLAGSGGYNEQFF. The variable domain in full, with the rest retrieved from reference TRBV5-1 and TRBJ2-1, is KAGVTQTPRYLIKTRGQQVTLSCSPISGHRSVSWYQQTPGQGLQFLFEYFSETQRNKGNFPGRFSGRQFSNSRSEMNVSTLELGDSALYLCASSLAGSGGYNEQFFGPGTRLTVL.

The chain joins TRBV19 to TRBJ2-2; possible D gene TRBD1, 5 bases. The germline V and J ends were trimmed by 6 bases and 5 bases, with 13 bases remaining between them. The V gene's germline CDR1 is LNHDA and CDR2 SQIVND (reference sequence). This CDR3 has 14 amino acids. The CDR3 sequence: CASRDQGWTGELFF. CDR3 DNA: TGTGCCAGTAGGGACCAGGGTTGGACCGGGGAGCTGTTTTTT.

In its sample, this clone was seen once. This chain joins TRBV6-5 and TRBJ2-7; 10 positions match TRBD1. The CDR3 contains 15 residues. Trimming cost V 10 bases and J 0 bases; bases outside gene matches: 9. Germline lookup yields CDR1 MNHEY and CDR2 SVGAGI. As DNA, the CDR3 is TGTGCCATCAGGTTGGGACAGGGGAGCTCCTACGAGCAGTACTTC. Its protein product is CAIRLGQGSSYEQYF.

J is TRBJ2-2 and V is TRBV6-1; D is uncertain. Germline loops: CDR1 MNHNS, CDR2 SASEGT. This CDR3 is 14 amino acids long. Deletions cut 4 bases from V and 2 bases from J, with 8 bases between. This CDR3 reads CASSAQVNTGELFF. CDR3 nucleotides: TGTGCCAGCAGTGCCCAGGTTAACACCGGGGAGCTGTTTTTT.

The chain joins TRBV9 to TRBJ2-5; TRBD2 is a possible D gene (5 bases). This CDR3 comprises 12 residues. V dropped 4 bases and J dropped 7 bases, with 11 bases sitting between them. Germline V gene sequence: CDR1 SGDLS, CDR2 YYNGEE. For the CDR3, the DNA is TGTGCCAGCAGCACCCTAGGAGGGACCCAGTACTTC. Protein sequence: CASSTLGGTQYF.

The gene calls are TRBV6-1 and TRBJ2-7; no clear D. The CDR3 has 14 residues. Deletions cut 4 bases from V and 3 bases from J, with 13 bases between. The germline gives CDR1 MNHNS, CDR2 SASEGT. The chain's CDR3 is CASSVFQVGYEQYF. The CDR3 bases are TGTGCCAGCAGTGTCTTCCAGGTTGGCTACGAGCAGTACTTC.

This clone was seen only a few times. The CDR3 sequence is CASSQEERPTDTQYF. DNA for the CDR3: TGCGCCAGCAGCCAAGAGGAGCGGCCCACAGATACGCAGTATTTT. This chain connects TRBV4-1 to TRBJ2-3, with D maybe TRBD2 (5 bases). This CDR3 has 15 residues. Germline CDR1 reads MGHRA; CDR2 reads YSYEKL. V was trimmed by 0 bases and J by 2 bases, leaving 9 bases between them.

This clone was detected a few times. The chain recombines TRBV5-1 with TRBJ2-5; D is perhaps TRBD1 (6 bases). Germline V gene lookup returns CDR1 SGHRS and CDR2 YFSETQ. The CDR3 loop spans 13 amino acids. The V end lost 4 bases, the J end lost 4 bases, and 11 bases lay between the germline ends. For the CDR3, the DNA is TGCGCCAGCAGCAGGGGACAACTAGAGACCCAGTACTTC. This codes for CASSRGQLETQYF.

This sequence joins TRBV5-4 and TRBJ2-1; 10 nucleotides match TRBD2. From germline, CDR1 is SGHNT and CDR2 YYREEE (reference sequence). The CDR3 runs 13 residues. Losses at the gene ends were 1 base for V and 15 bases for J; bases not matched to a gene: 7. CDR3 amino acids: CASSLHSGGEVFF. CDR3 bases: TGTGCCAGCAGCTTGCACAGCGGGGGGGAGGTGTTCTTC.

This clone was seen a handful of times. The chain employs TRBV9 and TRBJ1-5; D gene ambiguous. The CDR3 loop spans 14 amino acids. The germline V and J ends were trimmed by 4 bases and 4 bases, with 12 bases remaining between them. Germline CDR1 SGDLS, CDR2 YYNGEE. The CDR3 loop reads CASSSHAQNQPQHF. In nucleotides, the CDR3 is TGTGCCAGCAGCTCTCATGCCCAGAATCAGCCCCAGCATTTT.

This chain uses TRBV5-1 with TRBJ1-4; D is perhaps TRBD1 (5 bases). This CDR3 has 15 residues. V gave up 4 bases and J gave up 8 bases, with 18 bases separating them. Germline-derived CDR1 and CDR2 are SGHRS and YFSETQ. The CDR3 loop is CASSLTGVGREKLFF. The CDR3 DNA reads as TGCGCCAGCAGCCTCACGGGGGTGGGGAGAGAAAAACTGTTTTTT.

Turning to this clone: A junction boundary mismatches the germline segment, possibly from a read error. The chain joins TRBV9 to TRBJ2-7; possibly TRBD1 for D (6 bases). The germline gives CDR1 SGDLS, CDR2 YYNGEE. The length of the CDR3 is 14 residues. The CDR3, as DNA: TGTGCCAGCAGCGTAGCTAGTGGGGGCTACGAGCAGTGCTTC. Translating gives CASSVASGGYEQCF.

There are a few counts of this clone. The V and J genes are TRBV7-3 and TRBJ2-1; TRBD2 matches 7 bases. Trimming took 3 bases from V and 4 from J; bases not matched to a gene: 3. Germline CDR1 SGHTA, CDR2 FQGTGA. The CDR3 spans 14 residues. The CDR3 DNA reads TGTGCCAGCAGCTTCAGCGGGGATTACAATGAGCAGTTCTTC. Amino acids: CASSFSGDYNEQFF.

The CDR3 protein is CASSLMAGGSNEQFF. The CDR3 coding sequence is TGTGCCAGCAGCTTAATGGCGGGGGGGTCCAATGAGCAGTTCTTC. V and J are TRBV7-9 and TRBJ2-1; TRBD2 matches at 9 bases. Germline trimming cut 2 bases from V and 6 bases from J; bases unmatched to any gene: 5. Germline V CDR1 and CDR2: SEHNR, FQNEAQ (reference sequence). There are 15 residues in the CDR3.

The chain employs TRBV4-1 and TRBJ1-3, with D maybe TRBD1 (5 bases). There are 16 residues in the CDR3. V was cut by 0 bases and J by 0 bases, with 9 bases left in between. CDR1 and CDR2 (germline): MGHRA, YSYEKL. CDR3 loop: CASSQDKGLSGNTIYF. The CDR3 bases are TGCGCCAGCAGCCAAGATAAGGGGCTCTCTGGAAACACCATATATTTT.

This clone turned up a few times. CDR3 region: CASSGQGHSYEQYF. As DNA, the CDR3 is TGTGCCAGCAGTGGACAGGGCCACTCCTACGAGCAGTACTTC. The gene calls are TRBV25-1 and TRBJ2-7; 7 bases match TRBD1. CDR1 MGHDK and CDR2 SYGVNS come from the germline V gene. V gave up 4 bases and J gave up 0 bases; unmatched junction bases: 3. This CDR3 spans 14 amino acids.

This chain uses TRBV11-1 with TRBJ1-5; D is uncertain. The CDR3 is 13 residues long. With 11 bases removed from V and 7 bases from J, the gap between germline ends came to 18 bases. The germline CDR1 and CDR2 sequences are SGHAT and FQDESV (reference sequence). The CDR3 DNA follows: TGTGCCCCCGCGGGCGGGGAAGGGCAGCCCCAGCATTTT. Protein product: CAPAGGEGQPQHF.

The CDR3: CSYGRGASYEQYF. The CDR3 DNA is TGCAGCTACGGGAGGGGGGCCTCCTACGAGCAGTACTTC. The chain joins TRBV29-1 to TRBJ2-7; TRBD2 matches 8 bases. CDR1 SQVTM and CDR2 ANQGSEA come from the germline V gene. Trimming took 8 bases from V and 0 from J; bases not matched to a gene: 6. The length of the CDR3 is 13 residues.

The chain recombines TRBV18 with TRBJ1-1; 8 nucleotides agree with TRBD1. The junction had 3 bases not matched to a gene; V was cut back by 3 bases and J by 0 bases. The germline V gene has CDR1 KGHSH and CDR2 LQKENI. The CDR3 has 15 amino acids. The CDR3 spells CASSPKTGVNTEAFF. As DNA, the CDR3 is TGTGCCAGCTCACCGAAGACAGGGGTGAACACTGAAGCTTTCTTT.

The V gene is TRBV7-8, the J gene TRBJ2-1; D is possibly TRBD2 (5 bases). Germline CDR1 reads SGHVS; CDR2 reads FQNEAQ. V lost 4 bases, J lost 8 bases, and 9 bases lay in between. The CDR3 contains 12 residues. CDR3 residues: CASSSLADEQFF. The CDR3 DNA is TGTGCCAGCAGCTCCCTAGCCGATGAGCAGTTCTTC.

The J gene is TRBJ2-5, the V gene TRBV7-9; perhaps TRBD1 as D (5 bases). The ends were cut back, 2 bases at V and 3 bases at J, with 13 bases in the middle. The CDR3 covers 15 residues. Looked up from germline, CDR1 is SEHNR and CDR2 is FQNEAQ (reference sequence). Here the CDR3 DNA reads TGTGCCAGCAGCTTAAGGGGATGGGAAAAAGAGACCCAGTACTTC. Amino acid sequence: CASSLRGWEKETQYF.

The genes are TRBV6-5 and TRBJ2-3, with TRBD2 matching over 8 bases. CDR1 and CDR2 (germline): MNHEY, SVGAGI. V was clipped by 6 bases and J by 4 bases; unmatched bases: 6. This CDR3 is 14 amino acids long. CDR3 in amino acids: CASSFSGEADTQYF. In DNA form, the CDR3 reads TGTGCCAGCAGCTTTAGCGGGGAGGCAGATACGCAGTATTTT.

The V gene is TRBV10-3, the J gene TRBJ2-1; 9 nucleotides align to TRBD1. Unmatched junction bases numbered 0, after V lost 2 bases and J lost 1 base. Germline CDR1 is ENHRY and CDR2 is SYGVKD. The CDR3 length is 15 residues. The CDR3 bases are TGTGCCATCAGTGAGGACAGGGGGTCCTACAATGAGCAGTTCTTC. Translation: CAISEDRGSYNEQFF.

The V gene is TRBV11-2, the J gene TRBJ2-4; 8 bases are a match to TRBD2. V lost 8 bases and J lost 5; bases outside the gene matches: 5. Germline V gives CDR1 SGHAT, CDR2 FQNNGV. The CDR3 extends over 13 amino acids. CDR3 amino acids: CASRRRGENIQYF. For the CDR3, the DNA is TGTGCCAGCCGGCGGCGGGGGGAAAACATTCAGTACTTC. Together with reference TRBV11-2 and TRBJ2-4, the CDR3 gives the full variable domain: EAGVAQSPRYKIIEKRQSVAFWCNPISGHATLYWYQQILGQGPKLLIQFQNNGVVDDSQLPKDRFSAERLKGVDSTLKIQPAKLEDSAVYLCASRRRGENIQYFGAGTRLSVL.

This clone occurred once. The chain has TRBV4-1 and TRBJ1-6, with TRBD1 as a possible D gene (5 bases). V was shortened by 1 base and J by 10 bases, with 14 bases between the two germline ends. Germline V CDR1 and CDR2: MGHRA, YSYEKL. The CDR3 is 15 amino acids. CDR3 bases: TGCGCCAGCAGCCAAGTCGAAAGGGGTTGGTCACCCCTCCACTTT. Amino acid sequence: CASSQVERGWSPLHF.